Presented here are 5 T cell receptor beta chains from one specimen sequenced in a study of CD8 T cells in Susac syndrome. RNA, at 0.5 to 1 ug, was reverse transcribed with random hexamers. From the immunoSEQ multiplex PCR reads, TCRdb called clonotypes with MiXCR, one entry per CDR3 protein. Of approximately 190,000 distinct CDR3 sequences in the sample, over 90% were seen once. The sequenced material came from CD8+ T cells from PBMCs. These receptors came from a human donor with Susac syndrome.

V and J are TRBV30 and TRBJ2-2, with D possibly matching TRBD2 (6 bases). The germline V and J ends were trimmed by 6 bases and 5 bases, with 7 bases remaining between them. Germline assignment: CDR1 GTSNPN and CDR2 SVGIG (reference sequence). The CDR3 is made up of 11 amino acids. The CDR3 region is CACGGTGELFF. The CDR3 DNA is TGTGCCTGCGGGGGAACCGGGGAGCTGTTTTTT.

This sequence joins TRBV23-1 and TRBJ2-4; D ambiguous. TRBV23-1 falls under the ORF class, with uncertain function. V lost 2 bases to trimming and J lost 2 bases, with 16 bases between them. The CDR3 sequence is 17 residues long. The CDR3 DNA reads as TGCGCCAGCAGTCAAAAGGGCGCTGGTCTTTCCAAAAACATTCAGTACTTC. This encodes CASSQKGAGLSKNIQYF.

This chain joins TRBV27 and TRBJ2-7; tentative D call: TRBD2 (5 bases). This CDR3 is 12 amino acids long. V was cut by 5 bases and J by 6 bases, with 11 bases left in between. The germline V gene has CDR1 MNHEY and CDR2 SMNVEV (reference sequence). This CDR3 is CASSLGSGEQYF. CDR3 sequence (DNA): TGTGCCAGCAGTCTTGGGAGTGGCGAGCAGTACTTC.

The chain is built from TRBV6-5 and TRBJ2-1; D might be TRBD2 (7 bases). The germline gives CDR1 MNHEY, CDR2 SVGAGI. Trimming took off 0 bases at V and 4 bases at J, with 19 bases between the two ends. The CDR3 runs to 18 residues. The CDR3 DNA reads TGTGCCAGCAGTTACTCCAACTCCCTGGGGGGGCAATACAATGAGCAGTTCTTC. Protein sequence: CASSYSNSLGGQYNEQFF.

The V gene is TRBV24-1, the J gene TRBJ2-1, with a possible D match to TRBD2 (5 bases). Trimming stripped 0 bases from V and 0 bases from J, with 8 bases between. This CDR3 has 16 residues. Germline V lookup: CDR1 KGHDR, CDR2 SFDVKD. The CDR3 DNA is TGTGCCACCAGTGATTTGGCGGGTCCCTCCTACAATGAGCAGTTCTTC. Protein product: CATSDLAGPSYNEQFF.